This T cell receptor (beta chain) was identified in a study of T cells in Graves' hyperthyroidism and ophthalmopathy. The trim removed 5 bases at V and 3 bases at J, leaving 4 bases unmatched. This CDR3 comprises 14 residues. Germline CDR1 is SNHLY and CDR2 is FYNNEI. What was amplified from RNA transcripts were TCR beta CDR3 regions. Researchers ran a first-round RT-PCR on the TCR CDR3 using the HTBI primer set. TCRdb reprocessed the multiplex PCR reads with MiXCR, giving one entry per CDR3 protein. The sample holds around 400,000 distinct CDR3 sequences, 20% to 25% seen once. This clonotype has at least ten counts.

This clonotype was sampled from a man in his forties or fifties with Graves' hyperthyroidism. The sample consisted of blood. The V and J genes are TRBV2 and TRBJ2-1, with 7 bases matching TRBD1. The CDR3 protein is CASSLQGDYNEQFF. The CDR3 nucleotides read TGTGCCAGCAGTTTGCAGGGGGACTACAATGAGCAGTTCTTC.